This record concerns one T cell receptor beta chain sequence. The antigen is undetermined. This entry comes from a study of OX40 agonist ivuxolimab in advanced cancers. About the research overall: People in dose escalation had one of these cancers: hepatocellular carcinoma, melanoma, renal cell or head and neck cancer. Study-wide results and caveats: Not determined was the antigen specificity of the expanded peripheral T cells. Expanded clones were, on average, more numerous in CD8+ T cells than in CD4+.

The CDR3 is 14 residues long. Profiling relied on immunoSEQ multiplex PCR, and the TCRdb table lists in-frame clones only, not all of them. The sample yields fewer than 85,000 clones, approximately 90% seen once. The clonotype originates from an adult with an advanced solid tumor such as melanoma, head and neck, liver or kidney cancer. The sequences come from CD4+ or CD8+ T cells sorted from blood, collected in a trial of the OX40 agonist ivuxolimab. The rearrangement joins TRBV21-1 to TRBJ2-7; TRBD1, the D gene given by the table, was not confirmed from the DNA. TRBV21-1 represents a pseudogene. The CDR3 sequence is CASSTEGQGREQYF. In nucleotides, the CDR3 is TGTGCCAGCAGCACTGAGGGACAGGGGCGAGAGCAGTACTTC.